This passage covers 3 T cell receptor beta chains from one sample sequenced in a study of shared clonotypes between healthy human individuals. Using immunoSEQ multiplex PCR, the repertoire was profiled, and TCRdb retains in-frame clones only, with some absent. The sample contains some 1,600,000 clones, approximately 98% of which appear only once. The sample was naive CD4+ T cells sorted from blood. Sample subset: CD45RA+ positively selected. These receptors were taken from a man younger than 40 in good health.

The chain combines TRBV7-9 with TRBJ2-2; 9 bases agree with TRBD1. CDR3 length: 16 residues. Germline loops: CDR1 SEHNR, CDR2 FQNEAQ (reference sequence). With 3 bases clipped from V and 5 bases from J, the junction kept 7 bases outside the gene matches. The CDR3 DNA reads TGTGCCAGCAGCTTGGGACAGGGAACAGGGACCGGGGAGCTGTTTTTT. Its translation is CASSLGQGTGTGELFF.

This clone occurred once. The chain combines TRBV2 with TRBJ2-5; D ambiguous. From germline, CDR1 is SNHLY and CDR2 FYNNEI. The CDR3 sequence is 11 residues long. Trimming removed 7 bases from V and 5 bases from J, with 8 bases in between. The CDR3 here is CASMRAETQYF. CDR3 in DNA: TGTGCCAGCATGCGAGCGGAGACCCAGTACTTC. Looking up the rest from reference TRBV2 and TRBJ2-5 gives the full variable domain: EPEVTQTPSHQVTQMGQEVILRCVPISNHLYFYWYRQILGQKVEFLVSFYNNEISEKSEIFDDQFSVERPDGSNFTLKIRSTKLEDSAMYFCASMRAETQYFGPGTRLLVL.

Remarks on this clone: The sample contains more than one DNA sequence encoding this CDR3. This chain uses TRBV6-1 with TRBJ1-5; no clear D. The V end lost 8 bases, the J end lost 0 bases, and 8 bases lay between the germline ends. Germline CDR1 is MNHNS and CDR2 is SASEGT. This CDR3 is 13 amino acids long. DNA of the CDR3: TGTGCCAGCTCGGGAGGTAGCAATCAGCCCCAGCATTTT. It codes for CASSGGSNQPQHF.